These 9 T cell receptor beta chains were sequenced from one sample in a study of Tregs in tolerant kidney transplant recipients. Produced via immunoSEQ multiplex PCR; TCRdb's table is partial and in-frame only. The top ten hold approximately 0.69% of the sample, which has about 240,000 clones, roughly 84% seen once. Sequencing was done on a sample of CD4+ T cells from blood. These receptors were obtained from a human donor in good health.

On this clone itself: Other DNA sequences in this specimen translate into the identical CDR3. In DNA, the CDR3 is TGTGCCAGCAGTCCCTTGGGGCAGGGGAATTCACCCCTCCACTTT. As protein: CASSPLGQGNSPLHF. The chain couples TRBV2 to TRBJ1-6; tentatively, D is TRBD1 (6 bases). Germline V gene lookup returns CDR1 SNHLY and CDR2 FYNNEI. Trimming cost V 5 bases and J 7 bases, with 15 bases left between them. This CDR3 has 15 amino acids.

The table lists this clone with a count of one. This chain connects TRBV27 to TRBJ1-2, with TRBD1 matching 8 bases. Germline trimming cut 4 bases from V and 5 bases from J; bases unmatched to any gene: 18. CDR3 size: 18 residues. The germline gives CDR1 MNHEY, CDR2 SMNVEV (reference sequence). The CDR3 loop reads CASSSTLYFRDRPYGYTF. The CDR3 DNA is TGTGCCAGCAGTTCCACACTCTACTTCCGGGACAGGCCGTATGGCTACACCTTC.

This chain connects TRBV9 to TRBJ2-1; the match to TRBD2 covers 10 bases. Germline loops: CDR1 SGDLS, CDR2 YYNGEE. V trimming: 2 bases; J trimming: 1 base; junction bases outside the gene matches: 3. CDR3 size: 16 residues. As DNA, the CDR3 is TGTGCCAGCAGCGTCAGCGGGGGGGTTTCCTACAATGAGCAGTTCTTC. It is translated as CASSVSGGVSYNEQFF.

The chain joins TRBV2 to TRBJ2-3; 8 bases line up with TRBD2. The germline CDR1 and CDR2 sequences are SNHLY and FYNNEI. J lost 3 bases, V lost 10 bases, and 9 bases had no gene match. The CDR3 runs to 14 residues. DNA of the CDR3: TGTGCCACCAAGGGCGGGAGGTCGACAGATACGCAGTATTTT. This translates into CATKGGRSTDTQYF.

The sample holds one count of this clone. The chain joins TRBV10-2 to TRBJ2-6; D is ambiguous. The CDR3 sequence is 17 residues long. V was shortened by 0 bases and J by 0 bases, with 9 bases between the two germline ends. From germline, CDR1 is WSHSY and CDR2 SAAADI. CDR3 bases: TGCGCCAGCAGTGAGTCGAGGACGAGCTCTGGGGCCAACGTCCTGACTTTC. Translating it yields CASSESRTSSGANVLTF.

This chain links TRBV10-3 with TRBJ1-2; no reliable D call. The CDR3 totals 14 residues. CDR1 and CDR2 (germline): ENHRY, SYGVKD. V was shortened by 4 bases and J by 6 bases, with 15 bases between the two germline ends. The CDR3 coding sequence is TGTGCCATCAGTGTAACGGGTGGTGAGGATGGCTACACCTTC. Its translation is CAISVTGGEDGYTF.

V is TRBV10-3 and J is TRBJ1-1; a weak D match, TRBD1 (6 bases). Trimming removed 0 bases at V and 1 base at J, with 9 bases between. The germline V gene has CDR1 ENHRY and CDR2 SYGVKD. This CDR3 is 15 amino acids long. CDR3 bases: TGTGCCATCAGTGAGTCACCAGGGGCGAACACTGAAGCTTTCTTT. Protein sequence: CAISESPGANTEAFF.

In its sample, this clone was seen once. The chain couples TRBV11-3 to TRBJ2-1, with 7 bases matching TRBD2. Germline values: CDR1 SGHNT, CDR2 YENEEA. The CDR3 runs to 17 residues. The J segment lost 8 bases and the V segment lost 1 base, leaving 14 bases of the junction unmatched. In DNA form, the CDR3 reads TGTGCCAGCAGCTTAGGTCTCGGCGGGAGCATTTGGGATGAGCAGTTCTTC. It codes for CASSLGLGGSIWDEQFF.

The rearrangement uses TRBV5-1 and TRBJ2-7; D might be TRBD1 (5 bases). Trimming left V 3 bases short and J 4 bases short, with 23 bases between. The germline CDR1 and CDR2 sequences are SGHRS and YFSETQ. The CDR3 covers 17 residues. This chain's CDR3 is CASSSEVVFGRAYEQYF. In DNA, the CDR3 is TGCGCCAGCAGCTCCGAGGTCGTTTTCGGCAGGGCATACGAGCAGTACTTC. Looking up the rest from reference TRBV5-1 and TRBJ2-7 gives the full variable domain: KAGVTQTPRYLIKTRGQQVTLSCSPISGHRSVSWYQQTPGQGLQFLFEYFSETQRNKGNFPGRFSGRQFSNSRSEMNVSTLELGDSALYLCASSSEVVFGRAYEQYFGPGTRLTVT.